This is a list of T cell receptor beta chains from one sample in a study of vaccination and CD4 T cells after COVID-19. These TCRs' antigens remain unknown. TCRdb called the PCR reads again in MiXCR, with one record for every CDR3 protein. The data show some 13,000 distinct CDR3 sequences, around a third seen once. Sequencing was done on a sample of CD4+ T cells from blood, cultured in vitro. Receptors were obtained from a human donor who had recovered from COVID-19. CDR3s include the opening cysteine and the closing phenylalanine or tryptophan. D genes are given only for firm matches.

>TRBJ2-7|-|TRBV4-1
CASSQDAWQYEQYF
>TRBJ2-7|TRBD1|TRBV27
CASSPDRDEQYF
>TRBJ2-7|-|TRBV7-6
CASSLVRGDEQYF
>TRBJ2-3|TRBD2|TRBV7-2
CASSLGSLAGGPRSDTQYF
>TRBJ2-5|-|TRBV20-1
CSARESTRTQYF
>TRBJ1-5|-|TRBV28
CASRPPKMPLGQPQHF
>TRBJ2-1|TRBD2|TRBV20-1
CSAGDSGRAHNEQFF
>TRBJ2-5|-|TRBV2
CASSEGVGKEETQYF
>TRBJ1-1|-|TRBV7-2
CASSLGGRLNTEAFF
>TRBJ2-1|TRBD2|TRBV7-3
CASSLGSGRHNEQFF
>TRBJ2-1|-|TRBV7-2
CASSLGVRLYEQFF
>TRBJ2-7|-|TRBV20-1
CSAPASGGSYEQYF
>TRBJ1-5|-|TRBV20-1
CSARDRYNQPQHF
>TRBJ1-5|-|TRBV7-2
CASSPRGGTSNQPQHF
>TRBJ2-3|TRBD2|TRBV24-1
CATSDLASGITDTQYF
>TRBJ2-1|-|TRBV6-1
CASKSTGSLSYNEQFF